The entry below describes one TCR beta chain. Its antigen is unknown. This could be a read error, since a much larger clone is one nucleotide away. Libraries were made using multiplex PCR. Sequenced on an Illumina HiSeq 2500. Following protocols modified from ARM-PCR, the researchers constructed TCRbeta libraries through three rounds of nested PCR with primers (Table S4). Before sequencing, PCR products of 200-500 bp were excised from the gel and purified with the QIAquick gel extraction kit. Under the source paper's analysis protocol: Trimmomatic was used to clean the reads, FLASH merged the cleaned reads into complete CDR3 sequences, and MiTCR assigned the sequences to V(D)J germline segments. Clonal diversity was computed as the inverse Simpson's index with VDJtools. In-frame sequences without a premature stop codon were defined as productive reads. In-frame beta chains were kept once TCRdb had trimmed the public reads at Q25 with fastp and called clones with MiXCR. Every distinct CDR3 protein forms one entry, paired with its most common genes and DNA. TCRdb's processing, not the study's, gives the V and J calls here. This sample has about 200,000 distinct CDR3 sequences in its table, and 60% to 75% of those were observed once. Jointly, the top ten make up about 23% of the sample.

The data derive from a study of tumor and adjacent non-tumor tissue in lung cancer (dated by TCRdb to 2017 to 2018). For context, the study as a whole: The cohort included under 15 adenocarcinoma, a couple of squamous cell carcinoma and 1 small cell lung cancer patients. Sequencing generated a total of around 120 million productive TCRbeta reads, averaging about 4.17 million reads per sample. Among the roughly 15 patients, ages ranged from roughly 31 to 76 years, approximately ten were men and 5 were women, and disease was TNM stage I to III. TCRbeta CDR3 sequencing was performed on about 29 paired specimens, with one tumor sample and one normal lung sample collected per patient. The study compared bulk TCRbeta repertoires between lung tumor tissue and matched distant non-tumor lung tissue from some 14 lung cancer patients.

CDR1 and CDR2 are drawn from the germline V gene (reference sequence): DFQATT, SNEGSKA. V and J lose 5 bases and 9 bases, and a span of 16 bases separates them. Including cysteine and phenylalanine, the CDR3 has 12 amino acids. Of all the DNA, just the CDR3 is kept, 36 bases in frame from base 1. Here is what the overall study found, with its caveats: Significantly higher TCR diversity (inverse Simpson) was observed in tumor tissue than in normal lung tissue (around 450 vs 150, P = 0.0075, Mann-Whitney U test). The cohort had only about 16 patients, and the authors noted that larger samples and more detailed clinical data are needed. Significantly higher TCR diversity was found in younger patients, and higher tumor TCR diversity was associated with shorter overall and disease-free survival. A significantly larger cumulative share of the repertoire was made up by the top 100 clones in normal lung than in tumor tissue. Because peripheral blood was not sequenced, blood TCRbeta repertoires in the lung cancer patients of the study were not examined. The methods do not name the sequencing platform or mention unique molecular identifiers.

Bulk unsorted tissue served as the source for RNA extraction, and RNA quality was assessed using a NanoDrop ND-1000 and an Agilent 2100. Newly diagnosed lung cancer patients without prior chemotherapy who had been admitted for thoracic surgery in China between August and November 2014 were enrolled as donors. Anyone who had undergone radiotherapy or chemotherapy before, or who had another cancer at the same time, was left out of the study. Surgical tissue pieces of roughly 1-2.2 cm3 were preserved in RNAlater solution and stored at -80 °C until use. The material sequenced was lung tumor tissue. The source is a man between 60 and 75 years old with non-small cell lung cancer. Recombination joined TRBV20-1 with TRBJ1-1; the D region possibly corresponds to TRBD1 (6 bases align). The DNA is TGCAGTGCTCCCTCGGACAGCGCTAAAGCTTTCTTT. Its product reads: CSAPSDSAKAFF.